Reported below is one T cell receptor beta chain. Germline-derived CDR1 and CDR2 are LNHDA and SQIVND (reference sequence). CDR3 size: 14 residues. V gave up 6 bases and J gave up 3 bases; unmatched junction bases: 4. This sample is drawn from a study of blood T cell repertoires in COVID-19. Looking at the study overall: Some COVID-19 samples were acute and others convalescent; all came from the United States, Italy and Spain.

Original methodology: The authors estimated nucleated cell counts from reference gene primer amplification. Profiling relied on immunoSEQ multiplex PCR, and the TCRdb table lists in-frame clones only, not all of them. Clonal size and the V and J genes are those of that table, whereas D and trimming came from the DNA. Here the sample spans more than 75,000 clones, almost 90% being singletons. The genes are TRBV19 and TRBJ2-7; 11 positions agree with TRBD1. The receptor's source is a woman between 70 and 85 years old with acute or convalescent COVID-19. Sequencing was carried out using peripheral blood. The CDR3 DNA sequence: TGTGCCAGTAGCCCCGGGACAGGGGGCTACGAGCAGTACTTC. This codes for CASSPGTGGYEQYF.